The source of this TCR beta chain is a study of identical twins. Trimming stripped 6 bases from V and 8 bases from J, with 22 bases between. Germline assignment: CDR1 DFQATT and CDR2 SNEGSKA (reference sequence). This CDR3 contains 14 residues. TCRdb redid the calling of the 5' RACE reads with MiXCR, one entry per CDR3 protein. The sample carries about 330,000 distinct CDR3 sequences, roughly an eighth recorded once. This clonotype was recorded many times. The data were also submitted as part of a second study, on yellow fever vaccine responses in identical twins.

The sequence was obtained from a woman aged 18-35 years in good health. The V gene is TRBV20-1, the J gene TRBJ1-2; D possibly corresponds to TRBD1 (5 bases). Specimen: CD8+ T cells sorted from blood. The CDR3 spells CSAPHVRGPGGYTF. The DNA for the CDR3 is TGCAGTGCCCCGCATGTAAGGGGCCCGGGAGGCTACACCTTC.